The table lists the clone carrying this TCR beta chain with a count of one. Profiling relied on immunoSEQ multiplex PCR, and the TCRdb table lists in-frame clones only, not all of them. The repertoire consists of about 300,000 clones, with about nine tenths occurring once and the leading ten covering about 4.6%. This CDR3 comprises 14 residues. Trimming took 2 bases from V and 4 from J, leaving 11 bases between them. Looked up from germline, CDR1 is SGHTA and CDR2 is FQGNSA. Individuals drawn from under 30 US areas were roughly 18 to 100 years old. Participants' own reports of clinical history determined their cohort assignment. The data were taken from a study of blood T cell repertoires in COVID-19. Study at large: Samples representing acute and convalescent COVID-19 were sourced from the United States, Italy and Spain.

The sample comprised PBMCs or T cells enriched from blood (not recorded which). The chain employs TRBV7-2 and TRBJ1-2; tentatively, D is TRBD1 (5 bases). This TCR derives from a man under 40 who had recovered from COVID-19. The CDR3 here is CASSLNAGIYGYTF. CDR3 coding DNA: TGTGCCAGCAGCTTAAATGCAGGGATCTATGGCTACACCTTC.